The 6 T cell receptor beta chains below were found in one sample sequenced in a study of T cell responses to AZD1222 COVID-19 vaccine. Clones were sequenced by immunoSEQ multiplex PCR, and TCRdb holds only the in-frame ones, with some missing. The table includes approximately 150,000 clones, approximately 89% detected once. The specimen comprised peripheral blood, sampled 28 days after the second AZD1222 dose. The source of these receptors is an adult who received the AZD1222 COVID-19 vaccine.

The V call is TRBV10-1, the J call TRBJ2-5; 14 bases map to TRBD2. Germline V gene data show CDR1 as WNHNN and CDR2 as SYGVQD (reference sequence). The CDR3 totals 17 residues. With 3 bases clipped from V and 5 bases from J, the junction kept 8 bases outside the gene matches. For the CDR3, the DNA is TGCGCCAGCAGTGACTCCGGGACTAGCGGGAGCCGGGAGACCCAGTACTTC. It yields the protein CASSDSGTSGSRETQYF.

The gene calls are TRBV5-4 and TRBJ1-1, with D uncertain. V shed 4 bases and J shed 0 bases, with 10 bases lying between them. This CDR3 region has 14 residues. Germline-derived CDR1 and CDR2 are SGHNT and YYREEE (reference sequence). The CDR3 reads CASSPGGMNTEAFF. The CDR3 DNA follows: TGTGCCAGCAGCCCAGGAGGGATGAACACTGAAGCTTTCTTT.

This sequence joins TRBV2 and TRBJ2-7; D is unresolved. CDR1 is SNHLY, CDR2 FYNNEI, per germline. V shed 5 bases and J shed 5 bases, with 7 bases lying between them. The CDR3 is made up of 11 amino acids. The CDR3 region has the DNA TGTGCCAGCAGTCAGGTCGACGAGCAGTACTTC. This gives the protein CASSQVDEQYF.

The chain carries TRBV7-8 and TRBJ1-1, with no clear D. The CDR3 is 12 residues long. The V end was cut by 5 bases, the J end by 3 bases, with 7 bases between. Germline V gene data show CDR1 as SGHVS and CDR2 as FQNEAQ. CDR3 coding DNA: TGTGCCAGCAGCCCGATCTACACTGAAGCTTTCTTT. It translates to CASSPIYTEAFF.

A word on this clone: Its ends do not fully match the called genes, so a read error is possible. The J gene is TRBJ1-2, the V gene TRBV5-4; tentative D call: TRBD1 (6 bases). The V gene's germline CDR1 is SGHNT and CDR2 YYREEE (reference sequence). The CDR3 covers 14 residues. The CDR3 sequence is CASSLNLYSGEKNF. The CDR3 DNA sequence: TGTGCCAGCAGCTTGAATTTGTACTCAGGGGAGAAAAACTTC.

The chain has TRBV5-4 and TRBJ2-5, with unresolved D. The CDR3 totals 13 residues. V was pared by 0 bases and J by 4 bases, with 7 bases between. Germline V gene data show CDR1 as SGHNT and CDR2 as YYREEE (reference sequence). The DNA of the CDR3 is TGTGCCAGCAGCTTGGTGCCCATAGAGACCCAGTACTTC. Protein product: CASSLVPIETQYF.